This is a list of T cell receptor beta chains from one sample in a study of blood T cell repertoires in COVID-19. Measured with immunoSEQ multiplex PCR; TCRdb has only the in-frame clones, and not every one. The table has 350,000 to 450,000 clones, around 84% seen once. The material sequenced was peripheral blood. These receptors were obtained from a woman aged 18-29 years with acute or convalescent COVID-19. The CDR3 runs from the conserved cysteine through the conserved F or W. A D gene is named only where the DNA matches it firmly. Rows may omit the clone size; those that give it use once, few, many or a size class.

d_call: -
j_call: TRBJ1-1
v_call: TRBV21-1
clone_size: -
cdr3_nt: TGTGCCTCCCCAGGGAGGCCGAACACTGAAGCTTTCTTT
cdr3_aa: CASPGRPNTEAFF

d_call: -
j_call: TRBJ1-1
v_call: TRBV13
clone_size: -
cdr3_nt: TGTGCCAGCGCCCGGCTAGAGAACACTGAAGCTTTCTTT
cdr3_aa: CASARLENTEAFF

d_call: -
j_call: TRBJ1-5
v_call: TRBV9
clone_size: -
cdr3_nt: TGTGCCAGCAGCGTAGTTCAAGGGGCGGTACAGCCCCAGCATTTT
cdr3_aa: CASSVVQGAVQPQHF

d_call: -
j_call: TRBJ1-1
v_call: TRBV12-3/TRBV12-4
clone_size: -
cdr3_nt: TGTGCCAGCAGTTTGGCGGAGGACACTGAAGCTTTCTTT
cdr3_aa: CASSLAEDTEAFF

d_call: -
j_call: TRBJ1-1
v_call: TRBV29-1
clone_size: -
cdr3_nt: TGCAGCGTAGCCAGAGGCACTGAAGCTTTCTTT
cdr3_aa: CSVARGTEAFF

d_call: -
j_call: TRBJ1-2
v_call: TRBV7-6
clone_size: -
cdr3_nt: TGTGCCAGCAGCTTAGACACTAACTATGGCTACACCTTC
cdr3_aa: CASSLDTNYGYTF

d_call: -
j_call: TRBJ2-1
v_call: TRBV9
clone_size: -
cdr3_nt: TGTGCCAGCAGCGTAGAAGAAGGGGGTCGTGAGCAGTTCTTC
cdr3_aa: CASSVEEGGREQFF

d_call: -
j_call: TRBJ2-3
v_call: TRBV24-1
clone_size: -
cdr3_nt: TGTGCCACCAGTGTTGGGGCTGGCACAGATACGCAGTATTTT
cdr3_aa: CATSVGAGTDTQYF

d_call: TRBD1
j_call: TRBJ1-1
v_call: TRBV27
clone_size: -
cdr3_nt: TGTGCCAGTCGGCAGGGGGACACTGAAGCTTTCTTT
cdr3_aa: CASRQGDTEAFF

d_call: TRBD1
j_call: TRBJ1-3
v_call: TRBV6-4
clone_size: -
cdr3_nt: TGTGCCATCCATTTTACCCGGGACAGGGGAAACACCATATATTTT
cdr3_aa: CAIHFTRDRGNTIYF

d_call: -
j_call: TRBJ1-2
v_call: TRBV2
clone_size: -
cdr3_nt: TGTGCCAGGACCTTACAGGACGTGGCGTATGGCTACACCTTC
cdr3_aa: CARTLQDVAYGYTF

d_call: -
j_call: TRBJ2-2
v_call: TRBV10-2
clone_size: -
cdr3_nt: TGCGCCAGCGAGGGAGACACCGGGGAGCTGTTTTTT
cdr3_aa: CASEGDTGELFF

d_call: TRBD2
j_call: TRBJ2-3
v_call: TRBV5-1
clone_size: -
cdr3_nt: TGCGCCAGCAGTCTTAATAGCGGGGGGCCCCTCACAGATACGCAGTATTTT
cdr3_aa: CASSLNSGGPLTDTQYF

d_call: TRBD1
j_call: TRBJ1-3
v_call: TRBV5-8
clone_size: once
cdr3_nt: TGTGCCAGCAGGCGACAGGGATCAGGAAACACCATATATTTT
cdr3_aa: CASRRQGSGNTIYF

d_call: TRBD1
j_call: TRBJ1-6
v_call: TRBV9
clone_size: -
cdr3_nt: TGTGCCAGCAGCGTACGGGACAGGGAATCACCCCTCCACTTT
cdr3_aa: CASSVRDRESPLHF

d_call: TRBD1
j_call: TRBJ1-2
v_call: TRBV4-1
clone_size: -
cdr3_nt: TGCGCCAGCAGCCACACAACAGGGGCCTATGGCTACACCTTC
cdr3_aa: CASSHTTGAYGYTF

d_call: -
j_call: TRBJ2-5
v_call: TRBV9
clone_size: -
cdr3_nt: TGTGCCAGCAGCGCCTCCGAGGAGACCCAGTACTTC
cdr3_aa: CASSASEETQYF

d_call: -
j_call: TRBJ2-3
v_call: TRBV11-3
clone_size: few
cdr3_nt: TGTGCCAGCAGCTTAAGTAGCGCACCGTTTTCAGATACGCAGTATTTT
cdr3_aa: CASSLSSAPFSDTQYF

d_call: TRBD1
j_call: TRBJ2-5
v_call: TRBV5-4
clone_size: -
cdr3_nt: TGTGCCAGCAGCTCTGCGGGACAGGGGGCCGAGACCCAGTACTTC
cdr3_aa: CASSSAGQGAETQYF

d_call: -
j_call: TRBJ2-5
v_call: TRBV24-1
clone_size: few
cdr3_nt: TGTGCCACCAGTGATGCCCAGGGAACAGAGACCCAGTACTTC
cdr3_aa: CATSDAQGTETQYF

d_call: -
j_call: TRBJ1-5
v_call: TRBV6-1
clone_size: once
cdr3_nt: TGTGCCAGCAGTGAGAGGTTGCGGCCCCAGCATTTT
cdr3_aa: CASSERLRPQHF

d_call: -
j_call: TRBJ1-3
v_call: TRBV2
clone_size: -
cdr3_nt: TGTGCCAGCATGAGAAATCCGGGACACGCTTCTGGAAACACCATATATTTT
cdr3_aa: CASMRNPGHASGNTIYF